These T cell receptor beta chains were read from a single sample in a study of shared clonotypes between healthy human individuals. Generated by immunoSEQ multiplex PCR, the TCRdb table keeps only in-frame clones and is missing some. Here the sample spans fewer than 400,000 clones, 74% being singletons. Source material: memory CD4+ T cells sorted from blood. These receptors were taken from a man younger than 40 in good health. CDR3s include the opening cysteine and the closing phenylalanine or tryptophan. Each record gives: V gene, clone size, D gene, J gene, CDR3 DNA, CDR3 protein. The D gene is left open where the match is weak. Clone size appears in some rows only: once, few, many, or a class for an expanded clone.

TRBV7-9	NA	NA	TRBJ2-2	TGTGCCAGCAGCTCGCTCCAGTACACCGGGGAGCTGTTTTTT	CASSSLQYTGELFF
TRBV7-2	NA	TRBD1	TRBJ2-7	TGTGCCAGCAGCTTAGTTGGGACAGCCTACGAGCAGTACTTC	CASSLVGTAYEQYF
TRBV5-6	NA	NA	TRBJ1-5	TGTGCCAGCAACTTACAGGGCAATCAGCCCCAGCATTTT	CASNLQGNQPQHF
TRBV10-3	NA	NA	TRBJ1-1	TGTGCCATCAGTGTCAAGGGAGCCGGCACTGAAGCTTTCTTT	CAISVKGAGTEAFF
TRBV4-2	NA	NA	TRBJ1-4	TGTGCCAGCAGCCAAGTACGTGAAAAACTGTTTTTT	CASSQVREKLFF
TRBV7-9	NA	NA	TRBJ2-5	TGTGCCAGCAGCTCGGGGAACCAAGAGACCCAGTACTTC	CASSSGNQETQYF
TRBV27	NA	NA	TRBJ2-7	TGTGCCAGCAGTTTAGGGCAGGGCGCTACCTACGAGCAGTACTTC	CASSLGQGATYEQYF
TRBV5-3	NA	NA	TRBJ1-2	TGTGCCAGAAGCTTGTCCCAGGAACAAATTGGCTATGGCTACACCTTC	CARSLSQEQIGYGYTF
TRBV30	NA	TRBD1	TRBJ2-7	TGTGCCTGGAGTCCGGGACAGGGTAACGAGCAGTACTTC	CAWSPGQGNEQYF
TRBV20-1	NA	NA	TRBJ2-5	TGCAGCCCCCGCTTGCAAGAGACCCAGTACTTC	CSPRLQETQYF
TRBV25-1	NA	NA	TRBJ1-5	TGTGCCAGCAGTCCATCGACCAAGGAGGCTAGCAATCAGCCCCAGCATTTT	CASSPSTKEASNQPQHF
TRBV5-5	NA	NA	TRBJ2-3	TGTGCCAGCAGCTTGGAGGCAGGTAGCACAGATACGCAGTATTTT	CASSLEAGSTDTQYF
TRBV5-4	NA	NA	TRBJ1-1	TGTGCCAGCAGCTCTGGAGGGCCAGGATTAAACACTGAAGCTTTCTTT	CASSSGGPGLNTEAFF
TRBV27	NA	NA	TRBJ2-2	TGTGCCAGCGGACCAACCTTACTCGTCACCGGGGAGCTGTTTTTT	CASGPTLLVTGELFF
TRBV9	NA	NA	TRBJ2-1	TGTGCCAGCAGCCAACCAATCAAAGGAACAGTCTACAATGAGCAGTTCTTC	CASSQPIKGTVYNEQFF
TRBV2	few	TRBD1	TRBJ1-2	TGTGCCAGCAGAAGAGAGACAGGGAACTATGGCTACACCTTC	CASRRETGNYGYTF
TRBV5-4	NA	NA	TRBJ1-1	TGTGCCAGCAGCTCCGGATCAGCGTGGATGAACACTGAAGCTTTCTTT	CASSSGSAWMNTEAFF
TRBV5-1	NA	TRBD1	TRBJ1-1	TGCGCCAGCAGTGGACAGGGGAACACTGAAGCTTTCTTT	CASSGQGNTEAFF
TRBV5-8	NA	NA	TRBJ1-3	TGTGCCAGCAGCAGGCCCGGGCCACGCTCTGGAAACACCATATATTTT	CASSRPGPRSGNTIYF
TRBV2	NA	NA	TRBJ2-2	TGTGCCAGCAGTGTGACACTGAACACCGGGGAGCTGTTTTTT	CASSVTLNTGELFF
TRBV6-6	NA	NA	TRBJ2-3	TGTGCCAGCAGTTACAACCAGGGTACTAGCACAGATACGCAGTATTTT	CASSYNQGTSTDTQYF
TRBV5-1	NA	NA	TRBJ2-3	TGCGCCACCGCAGGGGGCACAGATACGCAGTATTTT	CATAGGTDTQYF
TRBV5-4	NA	TRBD1	TRBJ1-1	TGTGCCAGCAGCCTGGACAGGGGGATTATGAACACTGAAGCTTTCTTT	CASSLDRGIMNTEAFF